A single sample is the source of the 21 T cell receptor beta chains below, sequenced in a study of blood T cell repertoires in COVID-19. The assay was immunoSEQ multiplex PCR, and TCRdb's table has in-frame clones only and misses some. The sample includes about 28,000 clones, less than 90% of them seen just once. Material: peripheral blood. The origin of the receptors is a human donor in a cohort sampled during active COVID-19.

V gene TRBV30 combines with J gene TRBJ1-1; D unclear. The CDR3 spans 13 residues. The germline V and J ends were trimmed by 4 bases and 0 bases, with 9 bases remaining between them. Germline loops: CDR1 GTSNPN, CDR2 SVGIG (reference sequence). The CDR3 loop is CAWIGQMNTEAFF. CDR3 in DNA: TGTGCCTGGATTGGGCAGATGAACACTGAAGCTTTCTTT.

The sample holds a few counts of this clone. The rearrangement uses TRBV6-5 and TRBJ2-7; 7 bases align to TRBD1. This CDR3 has 14 residues. From germline, CDR1 is MNHEY and CDR2 SVGAGI. V lost 4 bases to trimming and J lost 0 bases; unmatched junction nucleotides: 3. In DNA form, the CDR3 reads TGTGCCAGCAGTTTACAGGGGAGCTCCTACGAGCAGTACTTC. It specifies CASSLQGSSYEQYF.

This chain joins TRBV6-4 and TRBJ2-7; 11 positions match TRBD1. This CDR3 has 15 amino acids. Germline V lookup: CDR1 MRHNA, CDR2 SNTAGT. V shed 4 bases and J 4 bases; nucleotides not matched to a gene: 6. CDR3 bases: TGTGCCAGCAGTGGGGGGGACAGGGGGATATACGAGCAGTACTTC. Translated, it gives CASSGGDRGIYEQYF.

The V and J genes are TRBV9 and TRBJ1-2, with 10 bases that match TRBD1. The CDR3 contains 15 residues. The V gene's germline CDR1 is SGDLS and CDR2 YYNGEE. The junction had 5 bases not matched to a gene; V was cut back by 0 bases and J by 6 bases. The CDR3 sequence is CASSVAGGTGDGYTF. Here the CDR3 DNA reads TGTGCCAGCAGCGTAGCTGGAGGGACAGGGGATGGCTACACCTTC.

The gene calls are TRBV5-1 and TRBJ2-5; TRBD1 matches 8 bases. In germline, CDR1 is SGHRS, CDR2 YFSETQ. This CDR3 has 15 residues. V gave up 4 bases and J gave up 2 bases; unmatched junction bases: 7. The CDR3 spells CASSGQGALQETQYF. CDR3 nucleotides: TGCGCCAGCAGCGGACAGGGAGCCTTGCAAGAGACCCAGTACTTC.

V gene TRBV3-1 (or the pseudogene TRBV3-2) combines with J gene TRBJ1-1; D might be TRBD1 (6 bases). The CDR3 is 16 amino acids. Germline V CDR1 and CDR2: LGHDT, YNNKEL (reference sequence). V shed 2 bases and J shed 5 bases, with 18 bases lying between them. The CDR3 DNA reads TGTGCCAGCAGCCAATATTACAGGGTAAAGTGGACTGAAGCTTTCTTT. Residues: CASSQYYRVKWTEAFF.

The CDR3 bases are TGTGCCAGCAGACCGTTGAAACAGGGCCTTGGGGCCCAGCATTTT. This gives the protein CASRPLKQGLGAQHF. V and J are TRBV27 and TRBJ1-5; TRBD1 is a possible D gene (6 bases). The CDR3 extends over 15 amino acids. Trimming took off 6 bases at V and 11 bases at J, with 23 bases between the two ends. Germline V gene sequence: CDR1 MNHEY, CDR2 SMNVEV (reference sequence).

This sequence joins TRBV19 and TRBJ2-3; 9 bases align to TRBD1. The CDR3 has 15 amino acids. V shed 3 bases and J 4 bases; nucleotides not matched to a gene: 5. Germline loops: CDR1 LNHDA, CDR2 SQIVND (reference sequence). CDR3 DNA: TGTGCCAGTAGTATTCAGGGACAGGGTTCAGATACGCAGTATTTT. The encoded protein is CASSIQGQGSDTQYF.

The chain recombines TRBV2 with TRBJ2-7; the D is unclear. Trimming took off 6 bases at V and 9 bases at J, with 15 bases between the two ends. This CDR3 region has 12 residues. Germline CDR1 is SNHLY and CDR2 is FYNNEI. CDR3 sequence (DNA): TGTGCCAGCAGATCCATGCCGAACGGGCAGTACTTC. It specifies CASRSMPNGQYF. The full variable domain, completed using reference TRBV2 and TRBJ2-7, is EPEVTQTPSHQVTQMGQEVILRCVPISNHLYFYWYRQILGQKVEFLVSFYNNEISEKSEIFDDQFSVERPDGSNFTLKIRSTKLEDSAMYFCASRSMPNGQYFGPGTRLTVT.

The rearrangement links TRBV7-3 to TRBJ1-1, with 7 bases identical to TRBD1. CDR1 and CDR2 from the germline V gene are SGHTA and FQGTGA. The V and J ends lost 5 bases and 1 base, in that order; junction bases with no gene match: 4. The CDR3 extends over 14 amino acids. This chain's CDR3 is CASSDRASNTEAFF. The DNA for the CDR3 is TGTGCCAGCAGCGACAGGGCATCGAACACTGAAGCTTTCTTT.

The chain employs TRBV6-2 or TRBV6-3 and TRBJ1-5; 11 positions match TRBD1. Germline CDR1 is MNHEY and CDR2 is SVGEGT. The length of the CDR3 is 17 residues. Losses at the gene ends were 0 bases for V and 5 bases for J; bases not matched to a gene: 6. The chain's CDR3 is CASSYSPGTGGDQPQHF. The DNA for the CDR3 is TGTGCCAGCAGTTACTCCCCGGGGACAGGGGGTGATCAGCCCCAGCATTTT.

The CDR3 nucleotides are TGTGCCAGCAGCTTAAATGTGGCCCAAGAGACCCAGTACTTC. Its protein is CASSLNVAQETQYF. The chain uses TRBV11-2 and TRBJ2-5; no firm D call. V was cut by 2 bases and J by 1 base, with 8 bases left in between. The CDR3 consists of 14 residues. CDR1 and CDR2 (germline): SGHAT, FQNNGV.

The chain has TRBV27 and TRBJ2-7, with 8 nucleotides matching TRBD1. The ends lost 3 bases at V and 1 base at J; junction bases unmatched: 2. This CDR3 has 14 amino acids. Germline-derived CDR1 and CDR2 are MNHEY and SMNVEV (reference sequence). CDR3 sequence: CASSFQGASYEQYF. The CDR3 DNA reads as TGTGCCAGCAGTTTTCAGGGGGCGTCCTACGAGCAGTACTTC.

The gene calls are TRBV7-2 and TRBJ2-3, with 7 bases fitting TRBD2. CDR1 is SGHTA and CDR2 is FQGNSA in the germline V gene. This CDR3 region has 17 residues. V trimming: 8 bases; J trimming: 5 bases; junction bases outside the gene matches: 19. This chain's CDR3 is CASFFTREAGSEDTQYF. In nucleotides, the CDR3 is TGTGCCAGCTTCTTCACCCGGGAGGCAGGGTCAGAAGATACGCAGTATTTT.

The CDR3 sequence: CSVGLALKETQYF. DNA of the CDR3: TGCAGCGTGGGACTAGCTCTTAAAGAGACCCAGTACTTC. The rearrangement joins TRBV29-1 to TRBJ2-5, with 9 bases matching TRBD2. The CDR3 has 13 amino acids. Germline-derived CDR1 and CDR2 are SQVTM and ANQGSEA. The trim removed 6 bases at V and 3 bases at J, leaving 5 bases unmatched.

The CDR3 DNA reads TGCGCCAGCACTAGACAGCCAAATTCACCCCTCCACTTT. Amino acid sequence: CASTRQPNSPLHF. The rearrangement joins TRBV4-1 to TRBJ1-6; maybe TRBD1 (5 bases). Germline lookup yields CDR1 MGHRA and CDR2 YSYEKL. The V and J ends lost 7 bases and 7 bases respectively, with 11 bases between them. The CDR3 has 13 amino acids.

The chain is built from TRBV2 and TRBJ1-2; D is possibly TRBD1 (5 bases). The CDR3 covers 13 residues. From germline, CDR1 is SNHLY and CDR2 FYNNEI. The CDR3 spells CGTAQGGNYGYTF. The DNA of the CDR3 is TGTGGGACCGCGCAGGGAGGTAACTATGGCTACACCTTC.

This clone was observed a few times. CDR3 protein: CASSFFSGGWNEQYF. Here the CDR3 DNA reads TGTGCCAGCAGCTTTTTTTCGGGGGGGTGGAACGAGCAGTACTTC. The chain recombines TRBV13 with TRBJ2-7, with 8 bases aligning to TRBD2. The germline CDR1 and CDR2 sequences are PRHDT and FYEKMQ (reference sequence). With V trimmed by 3 bases and J by 5 bases, 9 bases remained unmatched. The CDR3 is 15 residues long.

The chain couples TRBV11-2 to TRBJ1-2, with 9 positions matching TRBD1. Germline CDR1 reads SGHAT; CDR2 reads FQNNGV. J gave up 8 bases and V 6 bases, and 4 bases lay outside the gene matches. This CDR3 comprises 12 residues. The CDR3, as DNA: TGTGCCAGCAGTCGGACAGGGGAAGGCTACACCTTC. Translation gives CASSRTGEGYTF.

The chain combines TRBV19 with TRBJ2-3, with TRBD2 matching over 7 bases. V dropped 7 bases and J dropped 4; count of bases not matched to a gene: 11. Germline CDR1 reads LNHDA; CDR2 reads SQIVND (reference sequence). The CDR3 is 15 residues long. The DNA for the CDR3 is TGTGCCAGTACGTTTGGGGGGGGTGGGTCAGATACGCAGTATTTT. Translation: CASTFGGGGSDTQYF.

This clone turned up a few times. The chain has TRBV7-3 and TRBJ2-5; D may be TRBD2 (5 bases). CDR1 SGHTA and CDR2 FQGTGA come from the germline V gene. This CDR3 comprises 16 residues. Trimming pared 2 bases from V and 3 bases from J, leaving 16 bases between. The CDR3 nucleotides read TGTGCCAGCAGCTTAGGGCATCACATGGGAGAAGAGACCCAGTACTTC. Its translation is CASSLGHHMGEETQYF.